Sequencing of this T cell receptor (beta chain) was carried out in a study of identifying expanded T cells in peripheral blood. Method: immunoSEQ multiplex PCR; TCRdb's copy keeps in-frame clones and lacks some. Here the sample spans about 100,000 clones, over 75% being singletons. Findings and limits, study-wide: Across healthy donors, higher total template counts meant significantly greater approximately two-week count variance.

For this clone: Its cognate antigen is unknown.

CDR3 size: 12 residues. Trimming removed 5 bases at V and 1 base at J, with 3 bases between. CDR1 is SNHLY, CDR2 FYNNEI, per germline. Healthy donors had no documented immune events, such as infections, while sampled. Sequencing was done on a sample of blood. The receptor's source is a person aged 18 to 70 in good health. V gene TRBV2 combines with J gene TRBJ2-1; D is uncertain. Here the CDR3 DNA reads TGTGCCAGCAGTTTATCCTACAATGAGCAGTTCTTC. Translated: CASSLSYNEQFF.